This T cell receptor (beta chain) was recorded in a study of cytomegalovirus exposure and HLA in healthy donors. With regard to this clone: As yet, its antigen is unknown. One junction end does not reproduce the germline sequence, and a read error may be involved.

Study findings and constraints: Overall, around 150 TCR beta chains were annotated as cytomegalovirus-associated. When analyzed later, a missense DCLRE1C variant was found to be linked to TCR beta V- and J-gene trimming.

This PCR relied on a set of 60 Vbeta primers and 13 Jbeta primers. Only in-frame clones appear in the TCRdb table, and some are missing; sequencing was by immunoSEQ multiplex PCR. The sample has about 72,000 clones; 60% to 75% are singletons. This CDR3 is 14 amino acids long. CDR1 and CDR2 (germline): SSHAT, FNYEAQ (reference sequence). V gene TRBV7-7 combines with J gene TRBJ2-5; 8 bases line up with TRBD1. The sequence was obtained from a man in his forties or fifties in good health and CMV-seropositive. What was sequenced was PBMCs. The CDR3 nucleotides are TGTGCTAGCAGCACGCAGGGGGCTGGGGAGACCCAGTACTTC. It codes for CASSTQGAGETQYF.